The 32 T cell receptor beta chains in this list originate from one sample, sequenced in a study of breast tumors, draining lymph nodes, adjacent tissues. TCRdb called the multiplex PCR reads again in MiXCR, with one record for every CDR3 protein. The sample records under 150,000 distinct CDR3 sequences, just under 20% being singletons. Breast cancer patients provided tissue from their axillary draining lymph nodes. Sample: axillary lymph node tissue. Source of these receptors: a female donor with breast cancer. Some clones in this sample may be carry-over from other donors' samples.

This clonotype has ten or more counts. The chain uses TRBV6-1 and TRBJ1-2; weak D call: TRBD1 (5 bases). V was pared by 5 bases and J by 6 bases, with 16 bases between. This CDR3 contains 14 residues. Germline CDR1 MNHNS, CDR2 SASEGT. The CDR3 bases are TGTGCCAGCAGTCCCGGGACGGCCATTGATGGCTACACCTTC. Protein: CASSPGTAIDGYTF.

This clonotype was seen ten or more times. The rearrangement joins TRBV2 to TRBJ2-3; a possible D gene is TRBD2 (5 bases). V was shortened by 1 base and J by 2 bases, with 10 bases between the two germline ends. Germline V gives CDR1 SNHLY, CDR2 FYNNEI. This CDR3 region has 15 residues. CDR3 in DNA: TGTGCCAGCAGTGAAGATCGGGGAACCACAGATACGCAGTATTTT. It codes for CASSEDRGTTDTQYF.

This clonotype was observed at least ten times. J is TRBJ2-5 and V is TRBV20-1; a possible D gene is TRBD2 (6 bases). Deletions cut 3 bases from V and 5 bases from J, with 13 bases between. Germline lookup yields CDR1 DFQATT and CDR2 SNEGSKA (reference sequence). The CDR3 contains 13 residues. The CDR3 coding sequence is TGCAGTGCTAGGATACCGGGGGACGAGACCCAGTACTTC. It translates to CSARIPGDETQYF.

This clonotype was observed a few times. This sequence joins TRBV6-6 and TRBJ1-5, with unresolved D. CDR1 MNHNY and CDR2 SVGAGI come from the germline V gene (reference sequence). The V end lost 8 bases, the J end lost 3 bases, and 11 bases lay between the germline ends. The CDR3 sequence is 13 residues long. CDR3 coding DNA: TGTGCCAGCCACCGGAGGGACAATCAGCCCCAGCATTTT. Its translation is CASHRRDNQPQHF.

This clonotype was observed a handful of times. This chain links TRBV28 with TRBJ1-5; D not certain. CDR1 is MDHEN and CDR2 is SYDVKM in the germline V gene. V lost 1 base and J 7 bases, leaving 17 bases between the germline ends. The CDR3 contains 16 residues. The CDR3 nucleotides are TGTGCCAGCAGTTTATCCGGCACCTCCCCTGACCAGCCCCAGCATTTT. As protein: CASSLSGTSPDQPQHF.

In its sample, this clonotype was seen many times. The chain combines TRBV19 with TRBJ2-6; D not certain. This CDR3 has 14 amino acids. Germline assignment: CDR1 LNHDA and CDR2 SQIVND (reference sequence). Deletions cut 1 base from V and 0 bases from J, with 1 base between. The CDR3 DNA is TGTGCCAGTAGTATAGCCTCTGGGGCCAACGTCCTGACTTTC. Encoded protein: CASSIASGANVLTF.

This clonotype was observed many times. The chain carries TRBV2 and TRBJ2-7; 7 nucleotides line up with TRBD2. The germline CDR1 and CDR2 sequences are SNHLY and FYNNEI. V shed 6 bases, J shed 4 bases, and the junction held 9 bases outside the gene matches. This CDR3 comprises 14 residues. CDR3 sequence: CASRAGRGLYEQYF. The CDR3 region has the DNA TGTGCCAGCAGAGCGGGACGGGGGTTATACGAGCAGTACTTC.

In its sample, this clonotype was seen many times. The chain has TRBV7-9 and TRBJ1-2, with D unresolved. V was cut by 1 base and J by 4 bases, with 4 bases left in between. CDR3 length: 12 residues. Per germline, CDR1 SEHNR and CDR2 FQNEAQ (reference sequence). The CDR3 nucleotides are TGTGCCAGCAGCTTAGAAAGCTATGGCTACACCTTC. Protein: CASSLESYGYTF. Full variable domain (outside the CDR3, taken from reference TRBV7-9 and TRBJ1-2): DTGVSQNPRHKITKRGQNVTFRCDPISEHNRLYWYRQTLGQGPEFLTYFQNEAQLEKSRLLSDRFSAERPKGSFSTLEIQRTEQGDSAMYLCASSLESYGYTFGSGTRLTVV.

This clonotype was recorded at least ten times. V and J are TRBV10-3 and TRBJ1-2; 8 nucleotides agree with TRBD1. This CDR3 spans 13 amino acids. Losses at the gene ends were 3 bases for V and 8 bases for J; bases not matched to a gene: 5. The germline V gene encodes CDR1 ENHRY and CDR2 SYGVKD. CDR3 sequence (DNA): TGTGCCATCAGTGAAGGACAGGGTTGGGGCTACACCTTC. As protein: CAISEGQGWGYTF.

As to this clonotype: This may stem from a read error, because a much larger clone lies one nucleotide away. The missing conserved phenylalanine or tryptophan at the end of this CDR3 makes a read error likely. This chain connects TRBV5-1 to TRBJ1-2; D uncertain. Trimming removed 5 bases at V and 0 bases at J, with 8 bases between. The CDR3 sequence is 13 residues long. From germline, CDR1 is SGHRS and CDR2 YFSETQ. The CDR3 nucleotides are TGCGCCAGCAGTTTCACATCTAACTATGGCTACACCCTC. It codes for CASSFTSNYGYTL.

This clonotype was recorded many times. The chain links TRBV3-1 to TRBJ2-6; D is uncertain. Germline-derived CDR1 and CDR2 are LGHDT and YNNKEL (reference sequence). The CDR3 length is 11 residues. V lost 6 bases and J 4 bases, leaving 1 base between the germline ends. The CDR3 reads CASRGANVLTF. CDR3 bases: TGTGCCAGCAGAGGGGCCAACGTCCTGACTTTC.

The table lists this clonotype with a few counts. The chain combines TRBV5-4 with TRBJ2-5; TRBD1 is a possible D gene (5 bases). This CDR3 has 13 residues. The V end was cut by 3 bases, the J end by 4 bases, with 10 bases between. Per the germline V gene, CDR1 is SGHNT and CDR2 is YYREEE (reference sequence). CDR3 sequence (DNA): TGTGCCAGCAGCTCCTACAGGACAGAGACCCAGTACTTC. Translating gives CASSSYRTETQYF.

There are many counts of this clonotype. The chain links TRBV6-5 to TRBJ2-1; unclear D gene. Germline CDR1 is MNHEY and CDR2 is SVGAGI. The CDR3 extends over 15 amino acids. V gave up 6 bases and J gave up 0 bases, with 12 bases separating them. The CDR3 region has the DNA TGTGCCAGCAGACCACGTCGGAGCTCCTACAATGAGCAGTTCTTC. Encoded protein: CASRPRRSSYNEQFF.

This clonotype was recorded only once. A much bigger clone sits one base away, suggesting this may be a read error. This chain joins TRBV30 and TRBJ2-5; unclear D gene. Germline V lookup: CDR1 GTSNPN, CDR2 SVGIG (reference sequence). The CDR3 has 13 residues. CDR3 coding DNA: TGTGCCTGGAGTAAGCAGGTACAAGAGGCCCAGTACTTC. It specifies CAWSKQVQEAQYF.

This clonotype was detected ten times or more. The genes are TRBV20-1 and TRBJ2-5; D is unresolved. V was pared by 5 bases and J by 5 bases, with 24 bases between. The CDR3 has 16 amino acids. Germline V gene data show CDR1 as DFQATT and CDR2 as SNEGSKA (reference sequence). The CDR3 region is CSAPRVAGRLSETQYF. The CDR3 DNA reads as TGCAGTGCTCCTCGCGTAGCTGGAAGGTTGAGCGAGACCCAGTACTTC.

This clonotype has more than one count but fewer than ten. This may be a read error: a much more frequent sequence differs by one nucleotide. The chain combines TRBV7-2 with TRBJ1-4; 8 bases fit TRBD1. The CDR3 has 13 residues. Per the germline V gene, CDR1 is SGHTA and CDR2 is FQGNSA. The CDR3: CASRDRNNEKLSF. The CDR3 DNA follows: TGTGCCAGCCGGGACAGGAATAATGAAAAACTGTCTTTT.

The CDR3 sequence: CASSPPHRAYNEQFF. The CDR3 DNA is TGTGCCAGCTCACCACCGCACAGGGCATACAATGAGCAGTTCTTC. The V gene is TRBV18, the J gene TRBJ2-1; D perhaps matches TRBD1 (6 bases). The CDR3 loop spans 15 amino acids. Germline CDR1 reads KGHSH; CDR2 reads LQKENI. V shed 0 bases and J shed 4 bases, with 10 bases lying between them.

There are many counts of this clonotype. The chain couples TRBV20-1 to TRBJ2-7, with 11 bases identical to TRBD2. With V trimmed by 2 bases and J by 0 bases, 6 bases remained unmatched. The germline V gene encodes CDR1 DFQATT and CDR2 SNEGSKA (reference sequence). The CDR3 runs to 16 residues. CDR3 nucleotide sequence: TGCAGTGCTAGAAATGGACTAGCGGGCTCCTCCTACGAGCAGTACTTC. Its translation is CSARNGLAGSSYEQYF.

This clonotype was seen ten or more times. The gene calls are TRBV5-1 and TRBJ2-1; TRBD1 matches 9 bases. CDR1 and CDR2 from the germline V gene are SGHRS and YFSETQ. The trim removed 0 bases at V and 6 bases at J, leaving 7 bases unmatched. The CDR3 has 16 amino acids. The CDR3 sequence: CASSLATGQGSNEQFF. DNA for the CDR3: TGCGCCAGCAGCTTGGCCACGGGACAGGGAAGCAATGAGCAGTTCTTC.

This clonotype came up many times. V usage is TRBV5-1 and J usage is TRBJ2-7; the match to TRBD1 covers 8 bases. The CDR3 is 15 residues long. Germline V lookup: CDR1 SGHRS, CDR2 YFSETQ. The ends lost 3 bases at V and 5 bases at J; junction bases unmatched: 10. The CDR3 is CASSSYTGGSNEQYF. The CDR3 bases are TGCGCCAGCAGCTCGTATACAGGGGGTAGCAACGAGCAGTACTTC.

Of note for this clonotype: Just one base apart from a much larger clone, this may be a read error. The chain links TRBV6-1 to TRBJ1-4; no reliable D call. The CDR3 has 15 residues. Germline lookup yields CDR1 MNHNS and CDR2 SASEGT. The CDR3: CASSEGAQSWEKPFF. The CDR3, as DNA: TGTGCCAGCAGTGAAGGGGCTCAGTCCTGGGAAAAACCGTTTTTT.

This clonotype was observed at least ten times. The chain combines TRBV20-1 with TRBJ1-5, with 7 bases aligning to TRBD1. Germline V gene data show CDR1 as DFQATT and CDR2 as SNEGSKA (reference sequence). The CDR3 contains 13 residues. The ends lost 4 bases at V and 4 bases at J; junction bases unmatched: 4. Here the CDR3 reads CSANFRGNQPQHF. The CDR3 coding sequence is TGCAGTGCTAATTTCAGGGGGAATCAGCCCCAGCATTTT.

This clonotype was picked up a small number of times. A much larger clone differs by one base, so this may be a read error. This chain links TRBV7-8 with TRBJ2-2; perhaps D is TRBD1 or TRBD2 (5 bases each). CDR3 length: 13 residues. The germline gives CDR1 SGHVS, CDR2 FQNEAQ. The V and J ends lost 4 bases and 5 bases respectively, with 8 bases between them. CDR3 region: CASSWGSTGELFF. The CDR3 DNA follows: TGTGCCAGCAGCTGGGGGTCAACCGGGGAGCTGTTTTTT.

This clonotype was seen ten or more times. The chain joins TRBV19 to TRBJ1-2; D remains unclear. This CDR3 is built from 16 residues. Trimming stripped 5 bases from V and 4 bases from J, with 20 bases between. Germline loops: CDR1 LNHDA, CDR2 SQIVND (reference sequence). The CDR3 region is CASSPEGQMISYGYTF. CDR3 DNA sequence: TGTGCCAGTAGTCCGGAAGGGCAGATGATTTCCTATGGCTACACCTTC.

The table lists this clonotype with many counts. This chain joins TRBV20-1 and TRBJ1-3; 7 bases agree with TRBD1. The J segment lost 4 bases and the V segment lost 2 bases, leaving 5 bases of the junction unmatched. CDR1 is DFQATT and CDR2 is SNEGSKA in the germline V gene (reference sequence). This CDR3 region has 14 residues. CDR3: CSARPDRVGNTIYF. Written as DNA, the CDR3 is TGCAGTGCTAGACCCGACAGGGTAGGAAACACCATATATTTT.

This clonotype was seen many times. This CDR3 is CASFSGVQGDSYTQYF. The CDR3 DNA sequence: TGTGCCAGCTTCTCGGGCGTTCAGGGGGATTCTTATACGCAGTATTTT. The chain links TRBV11-1 to TRBJ2-3; TRBD1 matches at 7 bases. The germline CDR1 and CDR2 sequences are SGHAT and FQDESV (reference sequence). This CDR3 contains 16 residues. V dropped 8 bases and J dropped 7; count of bases not matched to a gene: 18.

With regard to this clonotype: A much larger clone differs by one base, so this may be a read error. It is likely a read error, because the conserved phenylalanine at the end of the CDR3 is missing. This chain joins TRBV6-1 and TRBJ1-5; D remains unclear. The V gene lost 1 base and the J gene lost 0 bases, with 4 bases spanning the gap. This CDR3 is built from 14 residues. The germline gives CDR1 MNHNS, CDR2 SASEGT. The CDR3 loop is CASSEGYSNQPQHL. The CDR3 DNA is TGTGCCAGCAGTGAAGGTTATAGCAATCAGCCCCAGCATCTT.

There are many counts of this clonotype. The rearrangement links TRBV12-3 or TRBV12-4 to TRBJ2-5; 7 nucleotides align to TRBD1. J lost 2 bases, V lost 6 bases, and 9 bases had no gene match. CDR3 size: 15 residues. The CDR3 DNA reads as TGTGCCAGCAGCGGTACAGGGGTGATTCAAGAGACCCAGTACTTC. This codes for CASSGTGVIQETQYF.

This clonotype was found many times. V is TRBV11-2 and J is TRBJ1-6; D is ambiguous. V dropped 7 bases and J dropped 7 bases, with 20 bases sitting between them. Germline CDR1 and CDR2: SGHAT and FQNNGV. CDR3 size: 16 residues. CDR3 in DNA: TGTGCCAGCACCATAGACCGATCCACCTCAAATTCACCCCTCCACTTT. It yields the protein CASTIDRSTSNSPLHF.

Turning to this clonotype: A much larger clone differs from this one at a single base, so this may be a read error. This sequence joins TRBV9 and TRBJ2-1, with 8 bases lining up with TRBD2. The CDR3 contains 14 residues. The germline CDR1 and CDR2 sequences are SGDLS and YYNGEE. The trim removed 3 bases at V and 7 bases at J, leaving 6 bases unmatched. The CDR3 region has the DNA TGTGCCAGCAGCGACTATAGCGGGAAGAATGAGCAGTTCTTC. Protein: CASSDYSGKNEQFF.

The table lists this clonotype with many counts. The V gene is TRBV7-3, the J gene TRBJ2-7, with 8 positions matching TRBD1. Per germline, CDR1 SGHTA and CDR2 FQGTGA. V lost 5 bases and J lost 3; bases outside the gene matches: 3. The CDR3 length is 13 residues. CDR3 DNA: TGTGCCAGCAGCCAGACAGGGGACTACGAGCAGTACTTC. This translates into CASSQTGDYEQYF.

This clonotype has a count of ten or more. V and J are TRBV18 and TRBJ1-2; D call uncertain. This CDR3 spans 15 amino acids. V lost 0 bases and J lost 2, with 10 bases in between. Germline V CDR1 and CDR2: KGHSH, LQKENI. This CDR3 is CASSPPSRMNYGYTF. DNA of the CDR3: TGTGCCAGCTCACCACCGAGCAGGATGAACTATGGCTACACCTTC.